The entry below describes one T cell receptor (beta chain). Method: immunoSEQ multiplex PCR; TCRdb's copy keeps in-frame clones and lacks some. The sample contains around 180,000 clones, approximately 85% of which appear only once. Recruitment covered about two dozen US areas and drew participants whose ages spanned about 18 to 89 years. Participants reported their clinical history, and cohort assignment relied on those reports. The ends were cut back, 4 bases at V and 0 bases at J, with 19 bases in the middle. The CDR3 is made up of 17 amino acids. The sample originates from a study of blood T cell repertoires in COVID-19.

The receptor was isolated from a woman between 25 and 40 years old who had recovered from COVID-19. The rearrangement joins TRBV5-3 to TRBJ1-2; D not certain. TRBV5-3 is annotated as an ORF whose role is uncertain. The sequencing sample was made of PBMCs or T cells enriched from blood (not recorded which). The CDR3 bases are TGTGCCAGAAGCCGGAGAGAGGTACCCCTAGCTAACTATGGCTACACCTTC. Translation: CARSRREVPLANYGYTF.